The present T cell receptor beta chain was sequenced within a study of T cell clonality in common variable immunodeficiency. General study points: Reportedly, TCR beta sequences from common variable immunodeficiency showed fewer deletions and N-nucleotide insertions.

Profiled with immunoSEQ multiplex PCR; TCRdb holds only in-frame clones, not every one. The repertoire consists of roughly 40,000 clones, none detected only once. Germline V gene lookup returns CDR1 SGHVS and CDR2 FQNEAQ. The ends were cut back, 1 base at V and 0 bases at J, with 13 bases in the middle. The CDR3 runs 17 residues. This clone was seen a few times. As yet, its antigen is unknown. The read ends 3 residues early relative to the CDR3; the germline J gene fills the gap. V gene TRBV7-8 combines with J gene TRBJ1-5; D perhaps matches TRBD1 (5 bases). This sequence was found in a human donor with common variable immunodeficiency. Sequences were obtained from peripheral blood mononuclear cells. The CDR3 here is CASSLGAGTYSNQPQHF. The sequenced part of the CDR3 DNA is TGTGCCAGCAGCTTAGGGGCAGGGACTTATAGCAATCAGCCC.